The 26 T cell receptor beta chains reported below all come from one sample, sequenced in a study of OX40 agonist ivuxolimab in advanced cancers. Clones were sequenced by immunoSEQ multiplex PCR, and TCRdb holds only the in-frame ones, with some missing. Of tens of thousands of clones in the sample, 75% to 90% were seen once. Sequencing was performed on CD4+ or CD8+ T cells sorted from blood, taken in a trial of the OX40 agonist ivuxolimab. These receptors were taken from an adult with an advanced solid tumor such as melanoma, head and neck, liver or kidney cancer.

The V and J genes are TRBV2 and TRBJ1-5, with unresolved D. V gave up 6 bases and J gave up 0 bases, with 9 bases separating them. Germline V gene data show CDR1 as SNHLY and CDR2 as FYNNEI. The CDR3 is 14 amino acids. The CDR3 DNA is TGTGCCAGCAGCCCAGTTTATAGCAATCAGCCCCAGCATTTT. Translation gives CASSPVYSNQPQHF. Full variable domain (missing parts from reference TRBV2 and TRBJ1-5): EPEVTQTPSHQVTQMGQEVILRCVPISNHLYFYWYRQILGQKVEFLVSFYNNEISEKSEIFDDQFSVERPDGSNFTLKIRSTKLEDSAMYFCASSPVYSNQPQHFGDGTRLSIL.

The gene calls are TRBV18 and TRBJ1-2; 10 bases line up with TRBD1. The length of the CDR3 is 14 residues. With 5 bases clipped from V and 3 bases from J, the junction kept 3 bases outside the gene matches. Germline-derived CDR1 and CDR2 are KGHSH and LQKENI. The CDR3 DNA sequence: TGTGCCAGCTCAACGACAGGGGGCTACTATGGCTACACCTTC. Translating it yields CASSTTGGYYGYTF.

The chain is built from TRBV6-1 and TRBJ1-6; no firm D call. This CDR3 comprises 13 residues. The V gene's germline CDR1 is MNHNS and CDR2 SASEGT. V lost 7 bases and J lost 7, with 11 bases in between. As DNA, the CDR3 is TGTGCCAGCAAGTTTGACAACAATTCACCCCTCCACTTT. This sequence encodes CASKFDNNSPLHF.

This clone was seen a single time. The chain couples TRBV7-9 to TRBJ1-2; D is ambiguous. Trimming left V 5 bases short and J 8 bases short, with 18 bases between. The CDR3 spans 14 residues. Germline loops: CDR1 SEHNR, CDR2 FQNEAQ (reference sequence). The DNA for the CDR3 is TGTGCCAGCAGCAGCGGACTACCGAGTGAAGGCTACACCTTC. Translation gives CASSSGLPSEGYTF. The full variable domain, completed using reference TRBV7-9 and TRBJ1-2, is DTGVSQNPRHKITKRGQNVTFRCDPISEHNRLYWYRQTLGQGPEFLTYFQNEAQLEKSRLLSDRFSAERPKGSFSTLEIQRTEQGDSAMYLCASSSGLPSEGYTFGSGTRLTVV.

The rearrangement joins TRBV27 to TRBJ1-2; maybe TRBD1 (6 bases). The V and J ends lost 0 bases and 8 bases respectively, with 10 bases between them. This CDR3 is built from 13 residues. Germline CDR1 MNHEY, CDR2 SMNVEV (reference sequence). The CDR3 region is CASSLSPGVGYTF. The CDR3 DNA reads as TGTGCCAGCAGTTTATCTCCAGGGGTGGGCTACACCTTC.

In DNA, the CDR3 is TGCAGCGTTGAAGGGGGAGCGGTGTACAATGAGCAGTTCTTC. This translates into CSVEGGAVYNEQFF. This rearrangement joins TRBV29-1 to TRBJ2-1; D is possibly TRBD2 (5 bases). Germline V gene lookup returns CDR1 SQVTM and CDR2 ANQGSEA. The CDR3 contains 14 residues. The V end lost 1 base, the J end lost 4 bases, and 11 bases lay between the germline ends.

This chain links TRBV5-6 with TRBJ1-1, with D unclear. Germline V lookup: CDR1 SGHDT, CDR2 YYEEEE. The V end was cut by 2 bases, the J end by 9 bases, with 11 bases between. The CDR3 has 12 amino acids. The CDR3 nucleotides are TGTGCCAGCAGCTTCGGGGAAGCCCAAGCTTTCTTT. Translating gives CASSFGEAQAFF.

The genes are TRBV11-3 and TRBJ2-1; 10 nucleotides align to TRBD2. The germline V gene encodes CDR1 SGHNT and CDR2 YENEEA. The ends lost 4 bases at V and 5 bases at J; junction bases unmatched: 8. This CDR3 region has 16 residues. The CDR3 nucleotides read TGTGCCAGCAGCTCCGAACCTAGCGGGAGCCACAATGAGCAGTTCTTC. It yields the protein CASSSEPSGSHNEQFF.

The gene calls are TRBV29-1 and TRBJ1-1, with TRBD1 matching over 8 bases. CDR3 size: 13 residues. Germline-derived CDR1 and CDR2 are SQVTM and ANQGSEA. The trim removed 7 bases at V and 5 bases at J, leaving 9 bases unmatched. The CDR3 DNA follows: TGCAGCGCTGACCAGGGGGCTTGGACTGAAGCTTTCTTT. Amino acid sequence: CSADQGAWTEAFF.

This chain uses TRBV28 with TRBJ2-7; TRBD1 aligns across 7 bases. CDR3 length: 13 amino acids. CDR1 is MDHEN and CDR2 is SYDVKM in the germline V gene. The V and J ends lost 6 bases and 2 bases, in that order; junction bases with no gene match: 4. The CDR3 nucleotides read TGTGCCAGCAGCCCGGGACAGCCCTACGAGCAGTACTTC. Translation: CASSPGQPYEQYF.

This rearrangement joins TRBV7-8 to TRBJ1-1; the match to TRBD1 covers 7 bases. The CDR3 has 13 amino acids. V gave up 6 bases and J gave up 6 bases; unmatched junction bases: 7. From germline, CDR1 is SGHVS and CDR2 FQNEAQ. As DNA, the CDR3 is TGTGCCAGCAGTACAGGGGAGTCCCCTGAAGCTTTCTTT. The encoded protein is CASSTGESPEAFF.

CDR3 sequence: CASSLPGYNEQFF. CDR3 coding DNA: TGTGCCAGCAGTTTACCGGGCTACAATGAGCAGTTCTTC. The rearrangement links TRBV28 to TRBJ2-1; D remains ambiguous. The CDR3 extends over 13 amino acids. Between the trimmed V and J ends, which lost 2 bases and 3 bases, there was a span of 5 bases. CDR1 is MDHEN, CDR2 SYDVKM, per germline.

This chain links TRBV25-1 with TRBJ2-7; weak D call: TRBD1 (6 bases). The V gene lost 3 bases and the J gene lost 2 bases, with 8 bases spanning the gap. Germline CDR1 and CDR2: MGHDK and SYGVNS. This CDR3 comprises 13 residues. CDR3 region: CASSEGHTYEQYF. In DNA, the CDR3 is TGTGCCAGCAGTGAGGGACATACCTACGAGCAGTACTTC.

CDR3 DNA sequence: TGTGCCAGTACAGGCAGGGTCGGTAATCAGCCCCAGCATTTT. Its protein is CASTGRVGNQPQHF. The gene calls are TRBV19 and TRBJ1-5; tentatively, D is TRBD1 (5 bases). CDR3 size: 14 residues. The V and J ends lost 7 bases and 4 bases respectively, with 14 bases between them. CDR1 LNHDA and CDR2 SQIVND come from the germline V gene (reference sequence). Full variable domain (missing parts from reference TRBV19 and TRBJ1-5): DGGITQSPKYLFRKEGQNVTLSCEQNLNHDAMYWYRQDPGQGLRLIYYSQIVNDFQKGDIAEGYSVSREKKESFPLTVTSAQKNPTAFYLCASTGRVGNQPQHFGDGTRLSIL.

The chain has TRBV7-9 and TRBJ2-5; a weak D match, TRBD2 (5 bases). The germline CDR1 and CDR2 sequences are SEHNR and FQNEAQ (reference sequence). The CDR3 is 13 amino acids. V lost 4 bases, J lost 1 base, and 7 bases lay in between. As DNA, the CDR3 is TGTGCCAGCAGCTCGGGGTTCCAAGAGACCCAGTACTTC. The encoded protein is CASSSGFQETQYF. The full variable domain, its missing parts supplied by reference TRBV7-9 and TRBJ2-5, is DTGVSQNPRHKITKRGQNVTFRCDPISEHNRLYWYRQTLGQGPEFLTYFQNEAQLEKSRLLSDRFSAERPKGSFSTLEIQRTEQGDSAMYLCASSSGFQETQYFGPGTRLLVL.

There are a few counts of this clone. V usage is TRBV7-9 and J usage is TRBJ1-1; the match to TRBD1 covers 10 bases. The CDR3 consists of 14 residues. Germline V CDR1 and CDR2: SEHNR, FQNEAQ (reference sequence). V shed 4 bases and J 4 bases; nucleotides not matched to a gene: 3. Here the CDR3 reads CASSSDRGPTEAFF. For the CDR3, the DNA is TGTGCCAGCAGCTCCGACAGGGGGCCCACTGAAGCTTTCTTT.

The V gene is TRBV11-2, the J gene TRBJ2-7; TRBD2 aligns across 8 bases. Germline CDR1 is SGHAT and CDR2 is FQNNGV. This CDR3 spans 15 amino acids. The ends lost 1 base at V and 6 bases at J; junction bases unmatched: 8. The CDR3 loop reads CASSLGPGLAREQYF. The CDR3 DNA reads TGTGCCAGCAGCTTAGGACCAGGACTAGCCCGCGAGCAGTACTTC. The whole variable domain, remainder taken from reference TRBV11-2 and TRBJ2-7, is EAGVAQSPRYKIIEKRQSVAFWCNPISGHATLYWYQQILGQGPKLLIQFQNNGVVDDSQLPKDRFSAERLKGVDSTLKIQPAKLEDSAVYLCASSLGPGLAREQYFGPGTRLTVT.

This chain connects TRBV5-4 to TRBJ2-4; 7 bases match TRBD1. Germline V lookup: CDR1 SGHNT, CDR2 YYREEE (reference sequence). Trimming took 0 bases from V and 3 from J; bases not matched to a gene: 9. This CDR3 spans 17 amino acids. The CDR3 nucleotides are TGTGCCAGCAGCTTGGCCCAGGGGGTTAATGGCAAAAACATTCAGTACTTC. The encoded protein is CASSLAQGVNGKNIQYF.

V and J are TRBV2 and TRBJ2-1; 7 nucleotides agree with TRBD2. Germline trimming cut 9 bases from V and 10 bases from J; bases unmatched to any gene: 15. This CDR3 contains 14 residues. Germline V gene lookup returns CDR1 SNHLY and CDR2 FYNNEI. The CDR3: CASLAGAGFGEQFF. The CDR3 bases are TGTGCCAGTTTGGCGGGAGCAGGTTTCGGCGAGCAGTTCTTC.

The J gene is TRBJ2-1, the V gene TRBV29-1; TRBD2 matches 9 bases. The CDR3 spans 16 residues. In germline, CDR1 is SQVTM, CDR2 ANQGSEA. After removal of 3 bases from V and 0 bases from J, the junction contained 6 bases not matched to a gene. The CDR3 protein is CSVEGQREASYNEQFF. The CDR3 DNA reads as TGCAGCGTTGAGGGTCAGCGGGAGGCCTCCTACAATGAGCAGTTCTTC.

The chain uses TRBV21-1 and TRBJ1-5; the table assigns TRBD1, which was not confirmed against the DNA. TRBV21-1 is a known pseudogene. The length of the CDR3 is 18 residues. This CDR3 reads CASSPGDRNSLSNQPQHF. In nucleotides, the CDR3 is TGTGCCAGTTCACCCGGGGACAGAAACAGTTTGAGCAATCAGCCCCAGCATTTT.

The V gene is TRBV27, the J gene TRBJ2-2; 10 positions match TRBD1. CDR1 and CDR2 from the germline V gene are MNHEY and SMNVEV (reference sequence). The V segment lost 0 bases and the J segment 4 bases; nucleotides outside the gene matches: 5. The CDR3 extends over 17 amino acids. CDR3 in amino acids: CASSLSGTGVGTGELFF. The CDR3 region has the DNA TGTGCCAGCAGTTTATCGGGGACAGGGGTAGGCACCGGGGAGCTGTTTTTT.

The chain joins TRBV4-2 to TRBJ1-3; 7 bases fit TRBD1. Germline V gene lookup returns CDR1 LGHNA and CDR2 YNFKEQ. The V and J ends lost 7 bases and 2 bases, in that order; junction bases with no gene match: 8. This CDR3 region has 15 residues. This chain's CDR3 is CASNDREAPGNTIYF. The CDR3 DNA follows: TGTGCCAGCAACGACAGGGAGGCTCCTGGAAACACCATATATTTT.

Comments on this clone: At one end the junction does not follow the germline gene, possibly because of a read error. The CDR3 DNA sequence: TGTGCCGTATCAGCCGCGACAGGGCCGCTCTCCTTC. Amino acids: CAVSAATGPLSF. The chain uses TRBV7-6 and TRBJ1-2, with 7 bases fitting TRBD1. Germline V CDR1 and CDR2: SGHVS, FNYEAQ. CDR3 length equals 12 residues.

The gene calls are TRBV11-2 and TRBJ1-5; D is ambiguous. Germline assignment: CDR1 SGHAT and CDR2 FQNNGV. V shed 1 base and J shed 7 bases, with 5 bases lying between them. The CDR3 is made up of 12 amino acids. Here the CDR3 DNA reads TGTGCCAGCAGCTTAGCCGGCCAGCCCCAGCATTTT. The encoded protein is CASSLAGQPQHF.

V and J are TRBV9 and TRBJ2-7; D perhaps matches TRBD2 (5 bases). The V end was cut by 0 bases, the J end by 5 bases, with 9 bases between. CDR1 and CDR2 from the germline V gene are SGDLS and YYNGEE. CDR3 length: 13 residues. The DNA for the CDR3 is TGTGCCAGCAGCGTAGTTTGGGGAGACGAGCAGTACTTC. This codes for CASSVVWGDEQYF.